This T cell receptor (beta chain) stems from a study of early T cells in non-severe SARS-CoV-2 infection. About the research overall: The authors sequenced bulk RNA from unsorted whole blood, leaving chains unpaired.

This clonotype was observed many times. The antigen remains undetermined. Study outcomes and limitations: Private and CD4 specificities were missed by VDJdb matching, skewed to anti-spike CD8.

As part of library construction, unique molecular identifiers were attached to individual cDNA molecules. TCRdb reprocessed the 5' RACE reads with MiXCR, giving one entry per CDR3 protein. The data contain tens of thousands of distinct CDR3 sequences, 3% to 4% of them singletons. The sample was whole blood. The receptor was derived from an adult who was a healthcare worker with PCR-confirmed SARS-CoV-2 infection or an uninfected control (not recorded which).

The CDR3 coding sequence is TGTGCCAGCAGTCGATCAGATACGCAGTATTTT. This gives the protein CASSRSDTQYF. The rearrangement joins TRBV12-3 or TRBV12-4 to TRBJ2-3; no clear D gene. This CDR3 has 11 amino acids. The V end was cut by 5 bases, the J end by 4 bases, with 4 bases between.